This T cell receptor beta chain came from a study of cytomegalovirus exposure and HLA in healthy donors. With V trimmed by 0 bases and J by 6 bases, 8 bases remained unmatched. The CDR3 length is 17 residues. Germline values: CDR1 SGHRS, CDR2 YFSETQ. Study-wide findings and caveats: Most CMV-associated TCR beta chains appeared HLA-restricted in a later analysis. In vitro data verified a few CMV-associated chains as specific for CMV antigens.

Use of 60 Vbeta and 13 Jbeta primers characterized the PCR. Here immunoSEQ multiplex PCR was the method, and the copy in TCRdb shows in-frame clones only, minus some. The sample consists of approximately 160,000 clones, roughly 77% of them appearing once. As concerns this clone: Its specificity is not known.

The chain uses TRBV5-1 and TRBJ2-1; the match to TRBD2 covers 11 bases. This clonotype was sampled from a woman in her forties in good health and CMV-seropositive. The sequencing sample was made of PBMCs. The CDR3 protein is CASSLALLAGAFNEQFF. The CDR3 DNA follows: TGCGCCAGCAGCTTGGCCCTACTAGCGGGGGCCTTCAATGAGCAGTTCTTC.